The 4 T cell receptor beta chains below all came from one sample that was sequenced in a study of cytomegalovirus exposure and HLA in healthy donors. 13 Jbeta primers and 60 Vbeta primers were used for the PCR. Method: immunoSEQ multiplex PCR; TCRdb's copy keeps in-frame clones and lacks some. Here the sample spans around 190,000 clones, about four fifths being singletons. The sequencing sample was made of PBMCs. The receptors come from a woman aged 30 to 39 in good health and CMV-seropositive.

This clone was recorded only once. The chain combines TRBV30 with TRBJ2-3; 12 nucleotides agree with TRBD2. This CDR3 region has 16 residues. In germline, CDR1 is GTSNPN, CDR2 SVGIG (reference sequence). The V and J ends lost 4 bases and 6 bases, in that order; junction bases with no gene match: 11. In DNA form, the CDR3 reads TGTGCCTGGACCCGGGGACTAGCGGGTCTAGCGGATACGCAGTATTTT. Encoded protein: CAWTRGLAGLADTQYF.

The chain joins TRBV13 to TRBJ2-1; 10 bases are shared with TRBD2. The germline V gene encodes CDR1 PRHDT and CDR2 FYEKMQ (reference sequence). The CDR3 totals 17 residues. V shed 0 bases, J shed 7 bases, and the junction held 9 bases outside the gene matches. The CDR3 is CASSLGPLAGTWNEQFF. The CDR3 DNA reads TGTGCCAGCAGCTTAGGCCCACTAGCGGGGACTTGGAATGAGCAGTTCTTC.

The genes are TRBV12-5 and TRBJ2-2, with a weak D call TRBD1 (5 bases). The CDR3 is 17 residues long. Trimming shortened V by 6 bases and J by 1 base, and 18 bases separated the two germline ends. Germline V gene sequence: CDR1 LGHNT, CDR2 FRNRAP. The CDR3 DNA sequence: TGTGCTAGTGGGCCCCCCGGACACCGATTGAACACCGGGGAGCTGTTTTTT. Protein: CASGPPGHRLNTGELFF. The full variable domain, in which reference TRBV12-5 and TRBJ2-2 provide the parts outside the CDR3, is DARVTQTPRHKVTEMGQEVTMRCQPILGHNTVFWYRQTMMQGLELLAYFRNRAPLDDSGMPKDRFSAEMPDATLATLKIQPSEPRDSAVYFCASGPPGHRLNTGELFFGEGSRLTVL.

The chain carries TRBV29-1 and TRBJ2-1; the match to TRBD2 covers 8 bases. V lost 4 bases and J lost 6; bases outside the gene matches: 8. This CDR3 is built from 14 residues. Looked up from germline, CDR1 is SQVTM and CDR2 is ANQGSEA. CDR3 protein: CSVAYSGVSNEQFF. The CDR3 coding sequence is TGCAGCGTTGCCTATAGCGGGGTATCCAATGAGCAGTTCTTC.